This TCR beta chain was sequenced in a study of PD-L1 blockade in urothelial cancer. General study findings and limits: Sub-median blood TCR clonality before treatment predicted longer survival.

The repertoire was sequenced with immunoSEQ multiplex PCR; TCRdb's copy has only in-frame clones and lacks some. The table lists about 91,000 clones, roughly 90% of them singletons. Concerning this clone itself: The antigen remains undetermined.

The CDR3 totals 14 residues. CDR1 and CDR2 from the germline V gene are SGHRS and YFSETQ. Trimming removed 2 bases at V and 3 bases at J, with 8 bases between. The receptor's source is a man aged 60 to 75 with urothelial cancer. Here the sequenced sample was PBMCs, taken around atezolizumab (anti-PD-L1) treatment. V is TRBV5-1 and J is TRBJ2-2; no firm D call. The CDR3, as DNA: TGCGCCAGCAGCTTTAATGGAGACACCGGGGAGCTGTTTTTT. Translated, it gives CASSFNGDTGELFF.